This T cell receptor (beta chain) stems from a study of T cells in women clearing cervical HPV infection. In the study overall: No precancer developed; the control's incident HPV16 infection cleared within 12 months.

As to this clone: The CDR3 extends 3 residues past the end of the read, so its final part is completed from the germline J gene.

Losses at the gene ends were 3 bases for V and 5 bases for J; bases not matched to a gene: 3. Germline CDR1 reads SGHTA; CDR2 reads FQGTGA. The CDR3 contains 13 residues. TCRdb's copy holds only in-frame clones and misses some; the assay was immunoSEQ multiplex PCR. The data show 25,000 to 35,000 clones, and the top ten clones hold about 6.8%. All donors had a single incident cervical HPV16 infection, not prevalent. HPV was found by MY09/MY11 PCR and dot-blot genotyping. The sample taken for sequencing was blood buffy coat. The chain combines TRBV7-3 with TRBJ2-5, with 7 bases matching TRBD2. The clonotype originates from a woman between 18 and 69 years old with a cervical HPV16 infection that either progressed to CIN3+ or cleared (not recorded which). The CDR3: CASSFGLGETQYF. CDR3 bases read: TGTGCCAGCAGCTTTGGACTAGGGGAGACC.